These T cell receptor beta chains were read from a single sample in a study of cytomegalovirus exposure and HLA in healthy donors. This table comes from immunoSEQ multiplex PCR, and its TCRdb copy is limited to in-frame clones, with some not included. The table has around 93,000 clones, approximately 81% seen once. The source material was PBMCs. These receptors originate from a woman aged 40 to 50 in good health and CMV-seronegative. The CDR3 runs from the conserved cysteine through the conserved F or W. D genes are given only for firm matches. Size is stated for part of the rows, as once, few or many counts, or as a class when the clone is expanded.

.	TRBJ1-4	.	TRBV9	TGTGCCAGCAGCGTAGGTATACAGGGAGAGGAAAAACTGTTTTTT	CASSVGIQGEEKLFF
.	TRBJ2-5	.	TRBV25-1	TGTGCCAGCAGTGAACCGGGGGAAGAGACCCAGTACTTC	CASSEPGEETQYF
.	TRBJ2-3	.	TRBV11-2	TGTGCCAGCAGCTCTCAGGGAAGGGACACAGATACGCAGTATTTT	CASSSQGRDTDTQYF
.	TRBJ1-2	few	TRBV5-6	TGTGCCAGCAGCCTACCAATCGACAGGTTGTGGGAGGGCTACACCTTC	CASSLPIDRLWEGYTF
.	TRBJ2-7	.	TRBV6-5	TGTGCCAGCACTCAGGGAACAGGTGCCTACGAGCAGTACTTC	CASTQGTGAYEQYF
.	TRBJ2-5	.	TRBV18	TGTGCCAGCTCATGGGGGCCCCAAGAGACCCAGTACTTC	CASSWGPQETQYF
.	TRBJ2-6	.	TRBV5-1	TGCGCCAGCCGGTCGGTCTCTGGGGCCAACGTCCTGACTTTC	CASRSVSGANVLTF
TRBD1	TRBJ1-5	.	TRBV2	TGTGCCAGCAGTGACGACAGGGGAGCAAGGCAGCCCCAGCATTTT	CASSDDRGARQPQHF
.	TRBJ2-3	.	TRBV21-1	TGTGCCAGCAGCAAACCCCGGACTAGCGGGAGTTCAGATACGCAGTATTTT	CASSKPRTSGSSDTQYF
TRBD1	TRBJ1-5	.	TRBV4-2	TGTGCCAGCAGCCCCCAACAGGGGAATCAGCCCCAGCATTTT	CASSPQQGNQPQHF
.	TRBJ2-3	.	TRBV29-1	TGCAGCGTTGGGGCAGGGGTTGAAGGCGGCACAGATACGCAGTATTTT	CSVGAGVEGGTDTQYF
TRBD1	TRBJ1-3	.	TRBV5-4	TGTGCCAGCAGCCGTGACAGGGGAAGAGGAAACACCATATATTTT	CASSRDRGRGNTIYF
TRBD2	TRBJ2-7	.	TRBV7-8	TGTGCCAGCAGCTTAGCCCACCAAGCGGGAGGGCCGGGGGAGCAGTACTTC	CASSLAHQAGGPGEQYF
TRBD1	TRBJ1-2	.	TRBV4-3	TGCGCCAGCAGTTTCGATTCCGGGACAGGGAACTATGGCTACACCTTC	CASSFDSGTGNYGYTF
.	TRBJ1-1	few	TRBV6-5	TGTGCCAGCAGTAAGGTGGCAGGAGGGGCCACTGAAGCTTTCTTT	CASSKVAGGATEAFF
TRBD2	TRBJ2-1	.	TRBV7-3	TGTGCCAGCAGCCAATACCCAGCGGGAGGGGTGGATAATGAGCAGTTCTTC	CASSQYPAGGVDNEQFF
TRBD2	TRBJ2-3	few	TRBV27	TGTGCCAGCAGTTTTTCTAGCGGGAGAAGGGATACGCAGTATTTT	CASSFSSGRRDTQYF
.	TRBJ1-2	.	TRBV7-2	TGTGCCAGCAGCTTAGGTGGCAGGCCGAACTATGGCTACACCTTC	CASSLGGRPNYGYTF
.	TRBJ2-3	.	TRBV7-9	TGTGCCAGCAGTTTTTCGGGGGACACAGATACGCAGTATTTT	CASSFSGDTDTQYF
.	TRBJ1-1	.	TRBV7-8	TGTGCCAGCAGCTTCTTACGGACAGATCCCACTGAAGCTTTCTTT	CASSFLRTDPTEAFF
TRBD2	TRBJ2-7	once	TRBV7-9	TGTGCCAGCAGCTCCTGGTGGGGGACTAGCGGGACCTCCTACGAGCAGTACTTC	CASSSWWGTSGTSYEQYF
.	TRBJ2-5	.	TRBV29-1	TGCAGCGGGGACATCCAGCAAGAGACCCAGTACTTC	CSGDIQQETQYF
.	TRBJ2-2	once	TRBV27	TGTGCCAGCAGTTTGAGACGGGGATGGGGCACCGGGGAGCTGTTTTTT	CASSLRRGWGTGELFF
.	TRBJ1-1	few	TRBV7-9	TGTGCCAGCAGCTTCGACCAGACAGTGAACACTGAAGCTTTCTTT	CASSFDQTVNTEAFF
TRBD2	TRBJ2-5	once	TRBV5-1	TGCGCCAGCAGCTTTAGCGGGAGGGGAGAGACCCAGTACTTC	CASSFSGRGETQYF
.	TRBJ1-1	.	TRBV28	TGTGCCAGCAAACTAAGCACTGAAGCTTTCTTT	CASKLSTEAFF
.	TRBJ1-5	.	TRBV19	TGTGCCAGTAGTACCTTCTCGGGCAATCAGCCCCAGCATTTT	CASSTFSGNQPQHF
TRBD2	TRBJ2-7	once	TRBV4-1	TGCGCCAGCAGCCAAGTACTAGCGTTCCTGGGCGAGCAGTACTTC	CASSQVLAFLGEQYF
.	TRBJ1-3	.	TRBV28	TGTGCCAGCAGTCCCCCAGCGCAGGGAAGAAACACCATATATTTT	CASSPPAQGRNTIYF
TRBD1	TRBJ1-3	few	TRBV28	TGTGCCAGCAGAACAGGGGGAGGCACCATATATTTT	CASRTGGGTIYF
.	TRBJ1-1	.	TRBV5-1	TGCGCCAGCAGAACCGGGACTCAATTGAACACTGAAGCTTTCTTT	CASRTGTQLNTEAFF
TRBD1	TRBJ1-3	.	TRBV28	TGTGCCAGCAGTTTGACGACAGGGTTATCTGGAAACACCATATATTTT	CASSLTTGLSGNTIYF
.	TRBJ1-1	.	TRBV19	TGTGCCAGTAGAGTGGGAGAGAACACTGAAGCTTTCTTT	CASRVGENTEAFF
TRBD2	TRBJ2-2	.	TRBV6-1	TGTGCCAGCAGGACTAGCGGGAGGATTACCGGGGAGCTGTTTTTT	CASRTSGRITGELFF
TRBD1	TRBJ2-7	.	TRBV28	TGTGCCAGCAGTTTGGGACAGGCTACCTACGAGCAGTACTTC	CASSLGQATYEQYF
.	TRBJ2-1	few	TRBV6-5	TGTGCCAGCAGTTACTCCCGGACAGAGCAGTTCTTC	CASSYSRTEQFF
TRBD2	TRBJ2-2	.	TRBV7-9	TGTGCCAGCAGCCCCAGCGGGAGGAACACCGGGGAGCTGTTTTTT	CASSPSGRNTGELFF
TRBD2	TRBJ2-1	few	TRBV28	TGTGCCAGCAGTTTATTGAGCGGGAGCTCCTACAATGAGCAGTTCTTC	CASSLLSGSSYNEQFF
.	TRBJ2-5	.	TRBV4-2	TGTGCCAGCCAAGAGACACTGGATGTTCAAGAGACCCAGTACTTC	CASQETLDVQETQYF
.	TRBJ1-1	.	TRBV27	TGTGCCAGCAGTTCCGCGGACAGCCCCGGCACTGAAGCTTTCTTT	CASSSADSPGTEAFF
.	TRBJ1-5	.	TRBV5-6	TGTGCCAGCAGCGCGGGAGGAATCGGACTTAATCAGCCCCAGCATTTT	CASSAGGIGLNQPQHF
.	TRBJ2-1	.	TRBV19	TGTGCCAGTAGTATAGACAGTCTTGTTGAGCAGTTCTTC	CASSIDSLVEQFF
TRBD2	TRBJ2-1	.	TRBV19	TGTGCCAGTAAAACTAGCGGGAGAAGAGATGAGCAGTTCTTC	CASKTSGRRDEQFF
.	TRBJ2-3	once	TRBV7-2	TGTGCCAGCAGCCTCGGTGCCTCCATTGATACGCAGTATTTT	CASSLGASIDTQYF
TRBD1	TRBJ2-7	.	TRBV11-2	TGTGCCAGCAGCCTAAAAACCGGGACAGGGACGACCTACGAGCAGTACTTC	CASSLKTGTGTTYEQYF
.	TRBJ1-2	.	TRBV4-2	TGTGCCAGCAGCCAAGGGACTCACGGGGGCTACACCTTC	CASSQGTHGGYTF
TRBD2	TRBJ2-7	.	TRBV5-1	TGCGCCAGCAGCACTACGGGACTAGCAGAAACCTACGAGCAGTACTTC	CASSTTGLAETYEQYF
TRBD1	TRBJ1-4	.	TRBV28	TGTGCCAGCAGTCCCCGACAGGGGGCCAGGGGGGGGGAAAAACTGTTTTTT	CASSPRQGARGGEKLFF
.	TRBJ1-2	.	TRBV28	TGTGCCAGCAGCCCAATCACAGGGAACTATGGCTACACCTTC	CASSPITGNYGYTF
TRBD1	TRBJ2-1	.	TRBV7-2	TGTGCCAGCAGCTTGTGGGACAGAAGCGACAATGAGCAGTTCTTC	CASSLWDRSDNEQFF
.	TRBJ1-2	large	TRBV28	TGTGCCAGCAGTTACTGGGCCCAAGGCTACACCTTC	CASSYWAQGYTF
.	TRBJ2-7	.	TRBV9	TGTGCCAGCAGCGCAGGTCAAGGGGGGGGATACGAGCAGTACTTC	CASSAGQGGGYEQYF
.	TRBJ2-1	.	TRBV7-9	TGTGCCAGCAGCTCCCCTAATGAGCAGTTCTTC	CASSSPNEQFF
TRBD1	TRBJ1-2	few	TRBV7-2	TGTGCCAGCAGCCCCGGACAGGGAAGGGGCTACACCTTC	CASSPGQGRGYTF